The clone carrying this T cell receptor beta chain was detected ten times or more. Its antigen is not identified. The data were taken from a study of post-analysis software for immune sequencing data. Study-wide findings and caveats: Relative to controls, patients with multiple sclerosis showed significantly lower normalized Chao1 diversity. Strong same-batch co-clustering of samples appeared with F measure clustering. Five or six TRBV segments, TRBV5-6, TRBV5-1 and TRBV20-1 among them, were found more frequent in patients than controls.

The authors incorporated unique molecular identifiers into the TCR beta cDNA libraries. TCRdb independently ran MiXCR on the PCR reads; one entry per CDR3 protein. Among about 200,000 distinct CDR3 sequences, around 30% were seen once, and the ten largest hold 3% to 4%. CDR1 and CDR2 from the germline V gene are MNHNY and SVGAGI (reference sequence). V was trimmed by 4 bases and J by 2 bases, leaving 9 bases between them. The CDR3 totals 13 residues. The clonotype comes from a girl under 18 with multiple sclerosis. This chain links TRBV6-6 with TRBJ2-7; D possibly corresponds to TRBD1 (5 bases). Sequencing input: blood. CDR3 sequence (DNA): TGTGCCAGCAGTTTGCAGGGTACCTACGAGCAGTACTTC. Protein: CASSLQGTYEQYF.